What follows are 8 T cell receptor beta chains derived from one specimen sequenced in a study of T cell responses to AZD1222 COVID-19 vaccine. Profiling relied on immunoSEQ multiplex PCR, and the TCRdb table lists in-frame clones only, not all of them. Among around 150,000 clones, roughly 90% were seen once, and the ten largest hold 2.5% to 3.5%. The input for sequencing was peripheral blood, taken 28 days after the second AZD1222 dose. These receptors were taken from an adult who received the AZD1222 COVID-19 vaccine.

The chain employs TRBV5-1 and TRBJ2-6, with no clear D. The V end was cut by 0 bases, the J end by 0 bases, with 7 bases between. Germline values: CDR1 SGHRS, CDR2 YFSETQ. The CDR3 spans 16 residues. CDR3 loop: CASSLVVISGANVLTF. DNA for the CDR3: TGCGCCAGCAGCTTGGTTGTGATCTCTGGGGCCAACGTCCTGACTTTC. The full variable domain, completed using reference TRBV5-1 and TRBJ2-6, is KAGVTQTPRYLIKTRGQQVTLSCSPISGHRSVSWYQQTPGQGLQFLFEYFSETQRNKGNFPGRFSGRQFSNSRSEMNVSTLELGDSALYLCASSLVVISGANVLTFGAGSRLTVL.

The J gene is TRBJ2-7, the V gene TRBV28, with 10 bases matching TRBD2. Germline loops: CDR1 MDHEN, CDR2 SYDVKM. The CDR3 sequence is 15 residues long. Germline trimming cut 2 bases from V and 6 bases from J; bases unmatched to any gene: 7. CDR3 bases: TGTGCCAGCAGTTTAATCGCTAGCGGGAGTTTCGAGCAGTACTTC. Protein sequence: CASSLIASGSFEQYF.

The count of this clone is one. The chain has TRBV18 and TRBJ2-7, with D perhaps TRBD1 or TRBD2 (5 bases each). Germline V CDR1 and CDR2: KGHSH, LQKENI. The CDR3 contains 13 residues. The germline V and J ends were trimmed by 2 bases and 3 bases, with 8 bases remaining between them. The CDR3 DNA follows: TGTGCCAGCTCACCAAGTGGGGGCTACGAGCAGTACTTC. Amino acid sequence: CASSPSGGYEQYF.

The V gene is TRBV7-8, the J gene TRBJ2-5; a weak D match, TRBD2 (7 bases). The germline V gene encodes CDR1 SGHVS and CDR2 FQNEAQ. There are 15 residues in the CDR3. Trimming pared 5 bases from V and 2 bases from J, leaving 15 bases between. In DNA form, the CDR3 reads TGTGCCAGCAGCCGAGGGGGGAGGGGGCAAGAGACCCAGTACTTC. Its protein is CASSRGGRGQETQYF.

The rearrangement joins TRBV19 to TRBJ2-7; D is possibly TRBD2 (7 bases). The germline V gene encodes CDR1 LNHDA and CDR2 SQIVND (reference sequence). Trimming removed 3 bases from V and 2 bases from J, with 11 bases in between. This CDR3 is built from 14 residues. The CDR3 DNA reads TGTGCCAGTAGTATGTGGCGGGGGCCCTACGAGCAGTACTTC. Translating gives CASSMWRGPYEQYF.

The rearrangement links TRBV11-3 to TRBJ1-4, with a weak D call TRBD1 (6 bases). CDR1 SGHNT and CDR2 YENEEA come from the germline V gene. The CDR3 is 15 residues long. V lost 6 bases and J 7 bases, leaving 18 bases between the germline ends. The CDR3 loop is CASSFTGGQGEKLFF. CDR3 coding DNA: TGTGCCAGCAGTTTTACGGGGGGGCAAGGTGAAAAACTGTTTTTT.

The J gene is TRBJ2-2, the V gene TRBV24-1; tentatively, D is TRBD1 (6 bases). This CDR3 is built from 16 residues. The germline V and J ends were trimmed by 0 bases and 4 bases, with 11 bases remaining between them. CDR1 is KGHDR, CDR2 SFDVKD, per germline. The CDR3 is CATSDLQGHTTGELFF. For the CDR3, the DNA is TGTGCCACCAGTGATTTGCAGGGACACACCACCGGGGAGCTGTTTTTT.

J is TRBJ2-3 and V is TRBV15, with 10 bases aligning to TRBD2. Losses at the gene ends were 0 bases for V and 7 bases for J; bases not matched to a gene: 1. Germline V gene lookup returns CDR1 LNHNV and CDR2 YYDKDF (reference sequence). CDR3 length: 14 residues. CDR3 DNA: TGTGCCACCAGCAGAGAACTAGCGGGAAATACGCAGTATTTT. This encodes CATSRELAGNTQYF.